These T cell receptor beta chains were read from a single sample in a study of cytomegalovirus exposure and HLA in healthy donors. TCRdb keeps only in-frame clones here, not all; method: immunoSEQ multiplex PCR. The sample includes approximately 140,000 clones, 73% of them seen just once. The material sequenced was PBMCs. Every receptor here comes from a human donor in good health. Each CDR3 is given without its conserved first and last residue.

V gene	J gene	CDR3 protein
TRBV4-1	TRBJ2-7	ASSQRTGTEQY
TRBV6-1	TRBJ2-2	ASSGLAGNTGELF
TRBV4-2	TRBJ2-3	ASSQFEESADTQY
TRBV4-1	TRBJ2-3	ASSQPVEAGGPTDTQY
TRBV5-1	TRBJ1-4	ASSLEDTNSEKLF
TRBV7-9	TRBJ1-1	ASSSGQGDTEAF
TRBV29-1	TRBJ2-5	SVDGSGRAQETQY
TRBV5-6	TRBJ1-2	ASSLVRAWSGYT
TRBV7-8	TRBJ2-2	ASSPGQGAGTGELF
TRBV6-4	TRBJ1-1	VRGSGFHTEAF
TRBV11-1	TRBJ2-7	ASSGRDSSYEQY
TRBV6-1	TRBJ2-7	ASSEVLAGETYPYEQY
TRBV27	TRBJ1-6	ASSLFTGGNSPLH
TRBV6-6	TRBJ2-2	ASSLGTSHNTGELF
TRBV27	TRBJ1-2	ASSFGPGGGYGYT